These 32 T cell receptor beta chains share one sample of origin, sequenced in a study of OX40 agonist ivuxolimab in advanced cancers. Repertoires were generated with immunoSEQ multiplex PCR, while TCRdb's copy carries only in-frame clones and drops some. The table includes over 80,000 clones, 80% to 95% detected once. The sample here was CD4+ or CD8+ T cells sorted from blood, taken in a trial of the OX40 agonist ivuxolimab. These receptors all stem from an adult with an advanced solid tumor such as melanoma, head and neck, liver or kidney cancer.

This clone was seen only once. V is TRBV4-2 and J is TRBJ2-3; D gene uncertain. This CDR3 has 16 residues. Germline values: CDR1 LGHNA, CDR2 YNFKEQ. V lost 5 bases to trimming and J lost 0 bases, with 15 bases between them. CDR3 nucleotides: TGTGCCAGCAGCAAAAGCGAAAGCGCCAGCACAGATACGCAGTATTTT. Its translation is CASSKSESASTDTQYF.

CDR3 coding DNA: TGTGCCAGCAGCTTGGGGAGCGGCTCCTACAATGAGCAGTTCTTC. Protein product: CASSLGSGSYNEQFF. This chain connects TRBV5-5 to TRBJ2-1; tentatively, D is TRBD2 (5 bases). The V and J ends lost 0 bases and 0 bases respectively, with 7 bases between them. The V gene's germline CDR1 is SGHKS and CDR2 YYEKEE (reference sequence). There are 15 residues in the CDR3.

The V call is TRBV20-1, the J call TRBJ1-5; D is ambiguous. CDR3 size: 11 residues. V was trimmed by 3 bases and J by 6 bases, leaving 6 bases between them. Germline CDR1 DFQATT, CDR2 SNEGSKA (reference sequence). The CDR3 coding sequence is TGCAGTGCTAGTGGTGGTCAGCCCCAGCATTTT. Protein sequence: CSASGGQPQHF.

V gene TRBV5-1 combines with J gene TRBJ2-3; 13 bases are a match to TRBD2. The CDR3 has 17 amino acids. Trimming removed 3 bases from V and 3 bases from J; junction bases left unmatched: 7. Germline CDR1 and CDR2: SGHRS and YFSETQ. The CDR3 here is CASSSRLAGGGTDTQYF. The CDR3 coding sequence is TGCGCCAGCAGCTCTAGACTAGCGGGAGGTGGTACAGATACGCAGTATTTT.

CDR3 coding DNA: TGCGCCAGCAGCTCCGGGACACCCAGCACAGATACGCAGTATTTT. It codes for CASSSGTPSTDTQYF. The chain has TRBV5-1 and TRBJ2-3, with D tentatively TRBD1 (6 bases). Trimming took 3 bases from V and 0 from J, leaving 11 bases between them. Germline V gene lookup returns CDR1 SGHRS and CDR2 YFSETQ. There are 15 residues in the CDR3.

V usage is TRBV9 and J usage is TRBJ2-7; 9 bases are shared with TRBD2. V lost 4 bases and J lost 4; bases outside the gene matches: 9. CDR3 length equals 15 residues. CDR1 is SGDLS, CDR2 YYNGEE, per germline. CDR3 loop: CASSPRLAGQYEQYF. For the CDR3, the DNA is TGTGCCAGCAGCCCCCGGCTAGCGGGACAATACGAGCAGTACTTC.

Concerning this clone itself: Different DNA sequences within this sample yield the same CDR3. This rearrangement joins TRBV30 to TRBJ1-5, with 7 bases that match TRBD1. Germline values: CDR1 GTSNPN, CDR2 SVGIG (reference sequence). Trimming took 0 bases from V and 7 from J; bases not matched to a gene: 3. The CDR3 spans 13 residues. The DNA of the CDR3 is TGTGCCTGGAGTGTACAGGGGAACCAGCCCCAGCATTTT. Amino acid sequence: CAWSVQGNQPQHF.

The V gene is TRBV14, the J gene TRBJ2-4; D is ambiguous. Per the germline V gene, CDR1 is SGHDN and CDR2 is FVKESK. V gave up 0 bases and J gave up 16 bases, with 19 bases separating them. The CDR3 covers 14 residues. The CDR3 DNA reads as TGTGCCAGCAGCCAAGATTCGACCACATGGAAACTTTACTTC. Its translation: CASSQDSTTWKLYF. The full variable domain, rest sourced from reference TRBV14 and TRBJ2-4, is EAGVTQFPSHSVIEKGQTVTLRCDPISGHDNLYWYRRVMGKEIKFLLHFVKESKQDESGMPNNRFLAERTGGTYSTLKVQPAELEDSGVYFCASSQDSTTWKLYFGAGTRLSVL.

The chain carries TRBV27 and TRBJ2-1; D is ambiguous. This CDR3 is 14 amino acids long. Germline CDR1 is MNHEY and CDR2 is SMNVEV (reference sequence). V was pared by 5 bases and J by 4 bases, with 12 bases between. The chain's CDR3 is CASSRPPWYNEQFF. DNA for the CDR3: TGTGCCAGCAGTCGCCCCCCCTGGTACAATGAGCAGTTCTTC.

V gene TRBV27 combines with J gene TRBJ2-3; maybe TRBD1 (7 bases). Germline V gene data show CDR1 as MNHEY and CDR2 as SMNVEV (reference sequence). V shed 4 bases and J shed 5 bases, with 19 bases lying between them. This CDR3 has 16 amino acids. The CDR3, as DNA: TGTGCCAGCAGTTCCTACAGGGGAGGTACGTTAGATACGCAGTATTTT. Protein product: CASSSYRGGTLDTQYF.

The gene calls are TRBV28 and TRBJ1-5, with 7 nucleotides matching TRBD1. This CDR3 has 14 amino acids. From germline, CDR1 is MDHEN and CDR2 SYDVKM. J was trimmed by 1 base and V by 6 bases; bases with no gene match: 3. CDR3: CASREGQSNQPQHF. As DNA, the CDR3 is TGTGCCAGCAGGGAGGGACAGAGCAATCAGCCCCAGCATTTT.

This chain connects TRBV28 to TRBJ1-2, with D hard to call. CDR3 length: 11 residues. The V gene's germline CDR1 is MDHEN and CDR2 SYDVKM. V gave up 11 bases and J gave up 4 bases, with 11 bases separating them. The CDR3 is CASGGLYGYTF. The CDR3 coding sequence is TGTGCCTCCGGCGGACTCTATGGCTACACCTTC.

The chain links TRBV1 to TRBJ2-1; the table's D gene call, TRBD2, was not cross checked with the DNA. TRBV1 is a pseudogene locus. The CDR3 is 16 residues long. For the CDR3, the DNA is TGCACCAGCAGCAGACTTGGGACTAGCGGGAGTAATGAGCAGTTCTTC. Residues: CTSSRLGTSGSNEQFF.

The chain combines TRBV18 with TRBJ2-5; possible D gene TRBD2, 6 bases. Germline CDR1 reads KGHSH; CDR2 reads LQKENI. V was clipped by 3 bases and J by 5 bases, with 16 bases between them. There are 15 residues in the CDR3. The CDR3 DNA reads TGTGCCAGCTCACCCCCGGGGAGGACGGGGGAGACCCAGTACTTC. Translation gives CASSPPGRTGETQYF.

The chain joins TRBV28 to TRBJ1-2; 7 bases line up with TRBD1. V gave up 9 bases and J gave up 1 base; unmatched junction bases: 11. The CDR3 spans 15 residues. The germline CDR1 and CDR2 sequences are MDHEN and SYDVKM. CDR3: CASLNRGSGNYGYTF. Here the CDR3 DNA reads TGTGCCAGTCTGAACAGGGGCTCCGGTAACTATGGCTACACCTTC.

The V and J genes are TRBV28 and TRBJ1-1; a possible D gene is TRBD1 (6 bases). Trimming pared 6 bases from V and 0 bases from J, leaving 20 bases between. The CDR3 has 17 residues. CDR1 MDHEN and CDR2 SYDVKM come from the germline V gene. CDR3 sequence reads: CASSPPPGHLLNTEAFF. CDR3 sequence (DNA): TGTGCCAGCAGCCCTCCACCGGGACATCTTCTGAACACTGAAGCTTTCTTT.

The genes are TRBV9 and TRBJ1-1, with D perhaps matching TRBD1 (5 bases). The V gene lost 4 bases and the J gene lost 1 base, with 17 bases spanning the gap. The CDR3 loop spans 16 amino acids. From germline, CDR1 is SGDLS and CDR2 YYNGEE. CDR3 coding DNA: TGTGCCAGCAGCCCACCCTACGGGGGGGGGAACACTGAAGCTTTCTTT. Translated: CASSPPYGGGNTEAFF.

V and J are TRBV28 and TRBJ1-1; D ambiguous. V was trimmed by 2 bases and J by 6 bases, leaving 4 bases between them. This CDR3 is built from 11 residues. Germline CDR1 reads MDHEN; CDR2 reads SYDVKM. CDR3 loop: CASSLIAEAFF. The CDR3 nucleotides read TGTGCCAGCAGTTTAATCGCTGAAGCTTTCTTT.

The chain couples TRBV4-1 to TRBJ2-1, with TRBD2 matching 9 bases. The CDR3 consists of 15 residues. V shed 4 bases, J shed 4 bases, and the junction held 5 bases outside the gene matches. Germline V gene lookup returns CDR1 MGHRA and CDR2 YSYEKL. The CDR3 DNA sequence: TGCGCCAGCAGCCCTCTAGCGGGGCCATACAATGAGCAGTTCTTC. It codes for CASSPLAGPYNEQFF.

This chain joins TRBV7-1 and TRBJ2-7; 9 bases fit TRBD2. TRBV7-1 is noted as an ORF with a role that remains uncertain. V lost 3 bases, J lost 5 bases, and 35 bases stayed unmatched. The CDR3 length is 24 residues. The DNA for the CDR3 is TGTGCCAGCAGCTCTGGAGAAATCAGCGGGAGGTCAAAAAGGCCTACGATCATGCGACACGAGCAGTACTTC. Protein sequence: CASSSGEISGRSKRPTIMRHEQYF.

V usage is TRBV7-2 and J usage is TRBJ1-6; no reliable D call. The germline gives CDR1 SGHTA, CDR2 FQGNSA. The CDR3 totals 15 residues. With 7 bases removed from V and 2 bases from J, the gap between germline ends came to 12 bases. In DNA form, the CDR3 reads TGTGCCAGCACCCTTGACGCCGCCTATAATTCACCCCTCCACTTT. This codes for CASTLDAAYNSPLHF.

The J gene is TRBJ1-1, the V gene TRBV6-6, with no clear D. The CDR3 sequence is 13 residues long. Trimming cost V 2 bases and J 1 base, with 5 bases left between them. The germline V gene encodes CDR1 MNHNY and CDR2 SVGAGI (reference sequence). CDR3 region: CASSYVQNTEAFF. The CDR3 DNA reads as TGTGCCAGCAGTTACGTGCAGAACACTGAAGCTTTCTTT.

This chain uses TRBV19 with TRBJ2-5; possibly TRBD1 for D (6 bases). V was trimmed by 5 bases and J by 2 bases, leaving 12 bases between them. This CDR3 comprises 14 residues. The germline V gene has CDR1 LNHDA and CDR2 SQIVND (reference sequence). The CDR3 nucleotides are TGTGCCAGTAGTCCACAGGGTTCTCAAGAGACCCAGTACTTC. It translates to CASSPQGSQETQYF. Using reference TRBV19 and TRBJ2-5 for the parts outside the CDR3, the full variable domain is DGGITQSPKYLFRKEGQNVTLSCEQNLNHDAMYWYRQDPGQGLRLIYYSQIVNDFQKGDIAEGYSVSREKKESFPLTVTSAQKNPTAFYLCASSPQGSQETQYFGPGTRLLVL.

The chain recombines TRBV30 with TRBJ1-1; D is unclear. CDR1 and CDR2 from the germline V gene are GTSNPN and SVGIG (reference sequence). The CDR3 consists of 13 residues. V lost 2 bases and J 1 base, leaving 8 bases between the germline ends. The CDR3 DNA reads TGTGCCTGGAGTAAACAGAGGAACACTGAAGCTTTCTTT. Amino acid sequence: CAWSKQRNTEAFF.

This chain links TRBV5-4 with TRBJ2-1; TRBD1 agrees at 7 bases. This CDR3 is built from 15 residues. Unmatched junction bases numbered 7, after V lost 0 bases and J lost 7 bases. CDR1 and CDR2 (germline): SGHNT, YYREEE (reference sequence). The chain's CDR3 is CASSLGQGRDNEQFF. Written as DNA, the CDR3 is TGTGCCAGCAGCTTGGGACAGGGAAGGGATAATGAGCAGTTCTTC.

The rearrangement joins TRBV6-5 to TRBJ2-2; D remains ambiguous. The CDR3 runs to 14 residues. In germline, CDR1 is MNHEY, CDR2 SVGAGI. V lost 0 bases and J lost 6, with 8 bases in between. As DNA, the CDR3 is TGTGCCAGCAGTTACTCGTTCCAGGCCGGGGAGCTGTTTTTT. It is translated as CASSYSFQAGELFF.

The genes are TRBV14 and TRBJ1-2; no clear D gene. The V gene lost 6 bases and the J gene lost 4 bases, with 9 bases spanning the gap. The CDR3 spans 12 residues. The germline gives CDR1 SGHDN, CDR2 FVKESK. The chain's CDR3 is CASRNLGYGYTF. The CDR3, as DNA: TGTGCCAGCAGAAACCTGGGCTATGGCTACACCTTC.

This sequence joins TRBV28 and TRBJ1-2; a weak D match, TRBD1 (5 bases). CDR1 and CDR2 (germline): MDHEN, SYDVKM. Trimming took off 9 bases at V and 0 bases at J, with 8 bases between the two ends. The CDR3 runs 12 residues. CDR3 coding DNA: TGTGCCAGTTGGGGCTCTAACTATGGCTACACCTTC. Translated, it gives CASWGSNYGYTF.

The V and J genes are TRBV9 and TRBJ1-5, with D uncertain. Deletions cut 3 bases from V and 1 base from J, with 14 bases between. The CDR3 has 16 residues. Germline values: CDR1 SGDLS, CDR2 YYNGEE. CDR3 loop: CASSEGPTTSNQPQHF. The CDR3 DNA reads as TGTGCCAGCAGCGAAGGCCCTACAACGAGCAATCAGCCCCAGCATTTT.

This chain joins TRBV5-1 and TRBJ2-1; D is unclear. Germline CDR1 reads SGHRS; CDR2 reads YFSETQ. The V end lost 0 bases, the J end lost 6 bases, and 13 bases lay between the germline ends. The CDR3 totals 15 residues. For the CDR3, the DNA is TGCGCCAGCAGCTTGGGAGGCGCAATGAGCAATGAGCAGTTCTTC. It codes for CASSLGGAMSNEQFF.

V usage is TRBV5-1 and J usage is TRBJ2-2; D not certain. Looked up from germline, CDR1 is SGHRS and CDR2 is YFSETQ. V lost 0 bases and J 6 bases, leaving 6 bases between the germline ends. This CDR3 is 13 amino acids long. The CDR3 region has the DNA TGCGCCAGCAGCTTGGATTCCCCCGGGGAGCTGTTTTTT. The encoded protein is CASSLDSPGELFF.

The V and J genes are TRBV4-1 and TRBJ1-4, with D perhaps TRBD1 (5 bases). Trimming took 3 bases from V and 0 from J, leaving 11 bases between them. Germline lookup yields CDR1 MGHRA and CDR2 YSYEKL. The CDR3 is 16 amino acids. The CDR3 nucleotides are TGCGCCAGCAGCCACAGGGAGACCTCAACTAATGAAAAACTGTTTTTT. Protein: CASSHRETSTNEKLFF.